Listed here are 13 T cell receptor beta chains from one sample, sequenced in a study of blood T cells in healthy people across ages. Using a J-beta primer mix together with a sample-barcoded 5' primer, a second PCR was run for roughly 7 to 11 cycles. MiXCR, run by TCRdb on the 5' RACE reads, gives a single entry per CDR3 protein. The sample contains around 1,000,000 distinct CDR3 sequences, under 30% of which appear only once. The same data also went into a second study, on T cells of mothers and their children.

The sample taken for sequencing was blood. These receptors all stem from a girl aged 2-10 years in good health.

This clonotype was seen more than once but under ten times. The rearrangement uses TRBV25-1 and TRBJ2-5, with unresolved D. Trimming took off 5 bases at V and 2 bases at J, with 9 bases between the two ends. There are 13 residues in the CDR3. Per germline, CDR1 MGHDK and CDR2 SYGVNS. In DNA form, the CDR3 reads TGTGCCAGCAGTCTGCCTATGCAAGAGACCCAGTACTTC. Protein sequence: CASSLPMQETQYF.

This clonotype was observed a few times. The V gene is TRBV10-3, the J gene TRBJ2-3; possible D gene TRBD1, 6 bases. V was shortened by 7 bases and J by 10 bases, with 12 bases between the two germline ends. The CDR3 spans 11 residues. The V gene's germline CDR1 is ENHRY and CDR2 SYGVKD. CDR3 residues: CAINGTRAQYF. CDR3 DNA: TGTGCCATCAATGGGACAAGGGCGCAGTATTTT.

The genes are TRBV3-1 and TRBJ2-7; D gene unclear. CDR3 length: 14 residues. Looked up from germline, CDR1 is LGHDT and CDR2 is YNNKEL (reference sequence). V gave up 5 bases and J gave up 0 bases, with 11 bases separating them. The CDR3 sequence is CASSANGNSYEQYF. CDR3 DNA sequence: TGTGCCAGCAGCGCTAACGGTAACTCCTACGAGCAGTACTTC.

The chain couples TRBV4-3 to TRBJ2-7; D possibly uses TRBD1 or TRBD2 (6 bases each). Germline V gene lookup returns CDR1 LGHNA and CDR2 YSLEER. The CDR3 loop spans 16 amino acids. V lost 0 bases to trimming and J lost 2 bases, with 14 bases between them. The CDR3 sequence is CASSQDVGGPTYEQYF. CDR3 DNA: TGCGCCAGCAGCCAAGATGTCGGGGGCCCGACCTACGAGCAGTACTTC.

J is TRBJ1-1 and V is TRBV28; a weak D match, TRBD1 (6 bases). CDR1 is MDHEN and CDR2 is SYDVKM in the germline V gene. Trimming cost V 8 bases and J 3 bases, with 13 bases left between them. The CDR3 runs 13 residues. In nucleotides, the CDR3 is TGTGCCAGCCTGAGGGGGACTGACACTGAAGCTTTCTTT. It translates to CASLRGTDTEAFF.

The sample holds a few counts of this clonotype. The CDR3 here is CASSSPTGIGSYEQYF. The CDR3 nucleotides read TGTGCCAGCAGCTCCCCAACAGGGATAGGCTCCTACGAGCAGTACTTC. The chain combines TRBV9 with TRBJ2-7, with D maybe TRBD1 (6 bases). The V gene's germline CDR1 is SGDLS and CDR2 YYNGEE. The CDR3 spans 16 residues. V lost 4 bases and J lost 0, with 17 bases in between.

This clonotype was observed a few times. In DNA form, the CDR3 reads TGCGCCAGCAGCCAGGACGGGGTTATTATTGAAAAACTGTTTTTT. It is translated as CASSQDGVIIEKLFF. This sequence joins TRBV4-1 and TRBJ1-4; D not resolved. Trimming shortened V by 3 bases and J by 7 bases, and 15 bases separated the two germline ends. From germline, CDR1 is MGHRA and CDR2 YSYEKL. The CDR3 is 15 residues long.

The rearrangement uses TRBV12-3 or TRBV12-4 and TRBJ2-1, with D possibly being TRBD1 (5 bases). The CDR3 sequence is 13 residues long. The V and J ends lost 6 bases and 5 bases respectively, with 11 bases between them. CDR3 bases: TGTGCCAGCAGCTACACAGGAAACAATGAGCAGTTCTTC. Amino acid sequence: CASSYTGNNEQFF.

This clonotype was counted a few times. The V and J genes are TRBV4-3 and TRBJ2-3; weak D call: TRBD2 (7 bases). Per germline, CDR1 LGHNA and CDR2 YSLEER. The CDR3 length is 18 residues. The V end was cut by 0 bases, the J end by 0 bases, with 16 bases between. The CDR3 DNA sequence: TGCGCCAGCAGCCAAGAAATTTCGGGGGGCGCTAGCACAGATACGCAGTATTTT. As protein: CASSQEISGGASTDTQYF.

V usage is TRBV24-1 and J usage is TRBJ2-3; D may be TRBD1 or TRBD2 (5 bases each). CDR1 KGHDR and CDR2 SFDVKD come from the germline V gene. Between the trimmed V and J ends, which lost 9 bases and 0 bases, there was a span of 15 bases. This CDR3 contains 15 residues. The CDR3 DNA sequence: TGTGCCACCGGGGGTCCGGTCTCTAGCACAGATACGCAGTATTTT. It yields the protein CATGGPVSSTDTQYF.

This clonotype was seen ten or more times. The V gene is TRBV20-1, the J gene TRBJ2-2, with TRBD2 matching over 8 bases. CDR3 length: 16 amino acids. V lost 3 bases and J lost 5; bases outside the gene matches: 11. Looked up from germline, CDR1 is DFQATT and CDR2 is SNEGSKA (reference sequence). CDR3 amino acids: CSASDPTSGLTGELFF. The CDR3 region has the DNA TGCAGTGCTAGCGACCCCACTAGCGGCCTGACCGGGGAGCTGTTTTTT.

V usage is TRBV7-2 and J usage is TRBJ2-7, with TRBD1 matching 7 bases. The CDR3 is 13 residues long. Germline CDR1 is SGHTA and CDR2 is FQGNSA. With V trimmed by 3 bases and J by 6 bases, 5 bases remained unmatched. The CDR3 nucleotides read TGTGCCAGCAGCTTTAAGGGGGCGGGCGAGCAGTACTTC. Translating it yields CASSFKGAGEQYF.

The sample holds a few counts of this clonotype. The chain carries TRBV19 and TRBJ2-1; D is unclear. Trimming took off 5 bases at V and 9 bases at J, with 14 bases between the two ends. CDR1 and CDR2 from the germline V gene are LNHDA and SQIVND (reference sequence). The CDR3 loop spans 13 amino acids. CDR3 sequence reads: CASSGEFYIEQFF. CDR3 DNA: TGTGCCAGTAGTGGAGAGTTCTATATTGAGCAGTTCTTC.